This T cell receptor (beta chain) was recovered during a study of shared clonotypes between healthy human individuals. Study outcomes and limitations: Non-shared clonotypes had lower generation probabilities than those shared by all four donors. The study found roughly 5% of naive CD4 clonotypes shared across several donors.

The data were produced by immunoSEQ multiplex PCR, yet TCRdb's version contains in-frame clones alone and is incomplete. The sample includes under 2.5 million clones, under 95% of them seen just once. This CDR3 is 15 amino acids long. V dropped 3 bases and J dropped 1; count of bases not matched to a gene: 4. Germline assignment: CDR1 SGHRS and CDR2 YFSETQ. In its sample, this clone was seen a few times. As yet, its antigen is unknown. The sample was naive CD4+ T cells from PBMCs. Subset of the sample: CD45RA+ positively selected. The V and J genes are TRBV5-1 and TRBJ1-1; 9 positions agree with TRBD1. The receptor was derived from a young man in good health. Some clones in this sample may be carry-over from other donors' samples. CDR3 DNA sequence: TGCGCCAGCAGCTATCTGGGACAGGGGAACACTGAAGCTTTCTTT. The encoded protein is CASSYLGQGNTEAFF.